This T cell receptor beta chain comes out of a study of CD8 T cells in ankylosing spondylitis. The study, taken as a whole, reports: Earlier studies detected some motif variants in reactive arthritis synovial fluid and blood. A motif in TCR beta, a set of roughly eight highly homologous variants, appeared characteristic of ankylosing spondylitis blood. The clones that were linked to disease were reported to be significantly enriched in matched synovial fluid samples from ankylosing spondylitis patients.

This CDR3 has 16 residues. V lost 5 bases and J lost 3; bases outside the gene matches: 12. This clonotype was seen many times. What it recognizes is unknown. Library preparation for TCR beta used quantitative 5'-RACE with molecular barcodes. A single record per CDR3 protein comes from TCRdb applying MiXCR to the 5' RACE reads. Here the sample spans about 510,000 distinct CDR3 sequences, about 5.2% being singletons. Sample: blood, either unsorted or a sorted T cell fraction (not recorded which). This sequence was found in a male donor with ankylosing spondylitis. The V call is TRBV12-3 or TRBV12-4, the J call TRBJ2-7; 8 positions match TRBD1. In DNA form, the CDR3 reads TGTGCCAGCAGTCCCCGGGGACAGGATACGGACTACGAGCAGTACTTC. The encoded protein is CASSPRGQDTDYEQYF.